This is a list of T cell receptor beta chains from one sample in a study of blood T cell repertoires in COVID-19. The assay was immunoSEQ multiplex PCR, and TCRdb's table has in-frame clones only and misses some. The sample has 150,000 or so clones; more than 85% are singletons. Sequencing used peripheral blood. These receptors were obtained from a man between 60 and 75 years old with COVID-19, enrolled during active disease. CDR3s include the opening cysteine and the closing phenylalanine or tryptophan.

TRBV6-6	TRBJ2-5	CASSLSSLAGGQETQYF
TRBV7-9	TRBJ1-5	CASSFGDFQPQHF
TRBV3-1/TRBV3-2	TRBJ2-2	CASSLRRGSTGELFF
TRBV13	TRBJ2-7	CASSLGRYEQYF
TRBV24-1	TRBJ1-4	CATSEAGTGNEKLFF
TRBV11-3	TRBJ1-2	CASSRDRGMDGYTF
TRBV9	TRBJ2-3	CASSVAPAGGPVADTQYF
TRBV28	TRBJ1-5	CATGGNNQPQHF
TRBV7-9	TRBJ2-5	CASSLGLAGGGETQYF
TRBV7-9	TRBJ2-7	CASSPYRGGDSYEQYF
TRBV20-1	TRBJ1-1	CSSRDYTEAFF
TRBV19	TRBJ1-5	CASSKPGQGNQPQHF
TRBV18	TRBJ2-1	CASSLADIYNEQFF
TRBV4-1	TRBJ1-6	CASSQDMRGQWNSPLHF
TRBV7-9	TRBJ1-1	CASSPKLRLGTEAFF
TRBV5-4	TRBJ2-3	CASSLAGAGGRTDTQYF
TRBV4-1	TRBJ2-3	CASSQEVGGQTITTDTQYF
TRBV5-5	TRBJ1-2	CASSLVQGVNYGYTF
TRBV28	TRBJ1-2	CASSLGDRDLLYGYTF
TRBV4-1	TRBJ1-1	CASSPRDRERNTEAFF
TRBV19	TRBJ1-2	CATPSKAGDPYGYTF
TRBV3-1/TRBV3-2	TRBJ2-3	CASSLTGTATDTQYF
TRBV7-3	TRBJ2-3	CASSGQIGADTQYF
TRBV19	TRBJ1-4	CASSDPGQGEEKLFF
TRBV19	TRBJ1-6	CASSIDRTGDSYNSPLHF
TRBV9	TRBJ2-2	CASSPRGTNTGELFF
TRBV9	TRBJ2-7	CASSVGTGAGYEQYF
TRBV27	TRBJ1-1	CASSLRRGATEAFF
TRBV24-1	TRBJ2-2	CATRGRADTGELFF
TRBV4-3	TRBJ2-3	CASSQANGAGGTDTQYF
TRBV6-5	TRBJ1-1	CASSYYQRGNTEAFF
TRBV7-9	TRBJ2-7	CASSFGQPNYEQYF
TRBV5-8	TRBJ1-3	CASSEGKRAETIYF